The clone carrying this TCR beta chain was counted at least ten times. As yet, its antigen is unknown. The data stem from a study of T cells in Graves' hyperthyroidism and ophthalmopathy. Trimming removed 3 bases from V and 3 bases from J, with 11 bases in between. The CDR3 loop spans 15 amino acids. Researchers amplified the TCR beta CDR3 regions from RNA transcripts. Researchers ran a first-round RT-PCR on the TCR CDR3 using the HTBI primer set. TCRdb redid the calling of the multiplex PCR reads with MiXCR, one entry per CDR3 protein. The table shows 400,000 to 550,000 distinct CDR3 sequences, with around 22% occurring only once. Thyroid ultrasound, orbital computed tomography, clinical symptoms, and serum thyroxine and TRAb underpinned diagnoses. Fresh peripheral blood, more than 9 ml, yielded the PBMCs. Overall study results and limits: Most thyroid clonotypes expanded above 0.001 were also detected in blood.

The rearrangement links TRBV12-3 or TRBV12-4 to TRBJ2-2, with D possibly TRBD2 on 6 matching bases. The material sequenced was blood. This receptor was obtained from a woman in her thirties with Graves' ophthalmopathy. The DNA of the CDR3 is TGTGCCAGCAGTTTGTGGCGGGGAGACACCGGGGAGCTGTTTTTT. It codes for CASSLWRGDTGELFF.